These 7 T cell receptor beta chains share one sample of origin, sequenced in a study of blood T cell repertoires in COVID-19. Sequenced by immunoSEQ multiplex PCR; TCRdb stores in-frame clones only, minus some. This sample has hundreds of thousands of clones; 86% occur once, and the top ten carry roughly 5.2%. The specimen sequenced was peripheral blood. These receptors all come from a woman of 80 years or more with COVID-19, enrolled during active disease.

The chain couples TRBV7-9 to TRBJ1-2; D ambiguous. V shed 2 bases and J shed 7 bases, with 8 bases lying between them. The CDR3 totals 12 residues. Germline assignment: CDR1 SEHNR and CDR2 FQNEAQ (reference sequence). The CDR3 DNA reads TGTGCCAGCAGCTTACAGAACCCTGGCTACACCTTC. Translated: CASSLQNPGYTF.

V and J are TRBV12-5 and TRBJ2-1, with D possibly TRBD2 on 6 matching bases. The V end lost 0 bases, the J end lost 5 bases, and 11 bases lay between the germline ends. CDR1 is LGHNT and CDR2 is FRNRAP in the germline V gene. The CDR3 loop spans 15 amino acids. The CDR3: CASGLVQAGHNEQFF. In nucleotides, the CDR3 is TGTGCTAGTGGTTTGGTACAAGCGGGCCACAATGAGCAGTTCTTC.

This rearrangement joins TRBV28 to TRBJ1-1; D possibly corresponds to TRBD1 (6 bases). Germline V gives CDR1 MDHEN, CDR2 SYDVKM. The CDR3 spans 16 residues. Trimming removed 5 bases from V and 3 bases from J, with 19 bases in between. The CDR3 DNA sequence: TGTGCCAGCAGTCCTGGGACACGGGGAAGGGACACTGAAGCTTTCTTT. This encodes CASSPGTRGRDTEAFF.

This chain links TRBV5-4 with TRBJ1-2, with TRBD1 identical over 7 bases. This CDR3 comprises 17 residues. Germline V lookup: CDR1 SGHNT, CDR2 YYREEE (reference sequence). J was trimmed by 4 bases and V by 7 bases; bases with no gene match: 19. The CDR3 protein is CASRQEGAPHSGYGYTF. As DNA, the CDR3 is TGTGCCAGCCGCCAAGAGGGGGCGCCTCATTCAGGCTATGGCTACACCTTC.

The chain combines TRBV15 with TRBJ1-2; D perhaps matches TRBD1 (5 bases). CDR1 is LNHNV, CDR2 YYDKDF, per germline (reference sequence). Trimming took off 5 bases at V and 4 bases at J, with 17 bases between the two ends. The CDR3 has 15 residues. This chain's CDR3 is CATSPSTEVGYGYTF. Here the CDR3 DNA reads TGTGCCACCAGCCCCTCGACAGAGGTGGGCTATGGCTACACCTTC.

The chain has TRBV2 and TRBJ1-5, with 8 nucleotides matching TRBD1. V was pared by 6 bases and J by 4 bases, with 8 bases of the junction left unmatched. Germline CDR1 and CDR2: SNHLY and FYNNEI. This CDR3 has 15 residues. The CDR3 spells CASSPGTGPNQPQHF. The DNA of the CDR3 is TGTGCCAGCAGCCCCGGGACAGGACCTAATCAGCCCCAGCATTTT.

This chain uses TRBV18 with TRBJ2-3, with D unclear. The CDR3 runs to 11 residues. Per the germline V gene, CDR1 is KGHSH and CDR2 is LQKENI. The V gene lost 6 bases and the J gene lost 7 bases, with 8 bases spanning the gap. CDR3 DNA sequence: TGTGCCAGCTCCCCCAAAAATACGCAGTATTTT. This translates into CASSPKNTQYF.